These T cell receptor beta chains were read from a single sample in a study of beta chain features in type 1 diabetes. Profiling relied on immunoSEQ multiplex PCR, and the TCRdb table lists in-frame clones only, not all of them. The repertoire holds 350,000 to 450,000 clones, with roughly an eighth as singletons. The sequenced sample was naive CD4+ T cells from blood. Every receptor here comes from a woman between 18 and 30 years old with type 1 diabetes. Both conserved end residues are part of each CDR3. A D gene is named only where the DNA matches it firmly. Size is omitted from some rows. Given values are once, few, many or a class for expanded clones.

CDR3 DNA,CDR3 protein,clone size,V gene,J gene,D gene
TGCAGCGTTATCGCGGGGGGGACGGGAAATCAGCCCCAGCATTTT,CSVIAGGTGNQPQHF,NA,TRBV29-1,TRBJ1-5,NA
TGTGCCACCAGCAGGGGAGATGTTAGCAATCAGCCCCAGCATTTT,CATSRGDVSNQPQHF,NA,TRBV15,TRBJ1-5,NA
TGTGCCAGCAAAGGGACAGGGAGGGAAGCTTTCTTT,CASKGTGREAFF,few,TRBV6-1,TRBJ1-1,TRBD1
TGTGCCAGCAGCACCTCGGGACTAGCGAACTACGAGCAGTACTTC,CASSTSGLANYEQYF,few,TRBV5-5,TRBJ2-7,TRBD2
TGTGCCAGCAGCTTGGGAGGGTCAGGCCGTGGCTCCTACGAGCAGTACTTC,CASSLGGSGRGSYEQYF,NA,TRBV5-4,TRBJ2-7,NA
TGTGCCAGCAGGGTCGGGGGTCACAATCAGCCCCAGCATTTT,CASRVGGHNQPQHF,few,TRBV6-5,TRBJ1-5,NA
TGTGCCAGCTCACCGGCGGAGGGTTCCGGCTACACCTTC,CASSPAEGSGYTF,few,TRBV18,TRBJ1-2,NA
TGTGCCAGCAGCTTCGCCGGGATCCGCACAGATACGCAGTATTTT,CASSFAGIRTDTQYF,few,TRBV7-2,TRBJ2-3,NA
TGTGCCAGTAGTCCGGGACAGGGTCCGCAGACCCAGTACTTC,CASSPGQGPQTQYF,NA,TRBV19,TRBJ2-5,TRBD1
TGTGCCAGCAGCCGAGACAGGAGGGGCGGGAAACTGTTTTTT,CASSRDRRGGKLFF,once,TRBV14,TRBJ1-4,NA
TGCGCCAGCAGCCAAGATCGGACAGTCAATCAGCCCCAGCATTTT,CASSQDRTVNQPQHF,NA,TRBV4-1,TRBJ1-5,NA
TGCGCCAGCAGCCAAGTCGGGCGGGGGTATCAGCCCCAGCATTTT,CASSQVGRGYQPQHF,NA,TRBV4-1,TRBJ1-5,NA
TGTGCCTGGAGTGTAGCGGGAGCGAGGGAGCAGTACTTC,CAWSVAGAREQYF,few,TRBV30,TRBJ2-7,TRBD2
TGTGCCAGCAGCCTGGGGACAGGGCATTCACCCCTCCACTTT,CASSLGTGHSPLHF,NA,TRBV7-9,TRBJ1-6,TRBD1
TGTGCCACCGGCATAGGACTTCCTGGGGCCGGGGAGCTGTTTTTT,CATGIGLPGAGELFF,few,TRBV7-9,TRBJ2-2,NA
TGTGCCAGCAGGGGCGCAAGTCAAGAGACCCAGTACTTC,CASRGASQETQYF,NA,TRBV28,TRBJ2-5,NA
TGTGCCAGCAAGATCTATAGCAATCAGCCCCAGCATTTT,CASKIYSNQPQHF,few,TRBV2,TRBJ1-5,NA
TGTGCCACCAGCAGAGAGATTGGAGATGGAAGGGGGCAGTACTTC,CATSREIGDGRGQYF,NA,TRBV15,TRBJ2-7,NA
TGCGCCAGCAGCTTGGCAACTAGCGGGCGAGAGACCCAGTACTTC,CASSLATSGRETQYF,NA,TRBV5-1,TRBJ2-5,TRBD2
TGCGCCAGCAGCCAAGATATTGGTCTGGGACTAGCGGGTCTAAGCTCCTACAATGAGCAGTTCTTC,CASSQDIGLGLAGLSSYNEQFF,NA,TRBV4-1,TRBJ2-1,TRBD2
TGCGCCAGCAGTCAGGGGGCGTACGAGCAGTACTTC,CASSQGAYEQYF,few,TRBV10-2,TRBJ2-7,TRBD1
TGTGCCAGCAAGGGGACTTCCATTGGAAGATACAATGAGCAGTTCTTC,CASKGTSIGRYNEQFF,once,TRBV2,TRBJ2-1,NA
TGTGCCTGGAGTCCCGATCTAACAGGGGCGAACACTGAAGCTTTCTTT,CAWSPDLTGANTEAFF,few,TRBV30,TRBJ1-1,TRBD1
TGCGCCAGCAGTCAGGGTAAGAGGCCTTCCACTGAAGCTTTCTTT,CASSQGKRPSTEAFF,NA,TRBV23-1,TRBJ1-1,NA
TGTGCCAGCAGTTTAAGCCGGACTAGAGGAGGGAGGGAGCAGTACTTC,CASSLSRTRGGREQYF,NA,TRBV28,TRBJ2-7,TRBD2
TGTGCCAGCGGCTGGGCGGGGAGCTCCTACGAGCAGTACTTC,CASGWAGSSYEQYF,NA,TRBV7-9,TRBJ2-7,NA
TGCAGCGTGAGGGACAGGGGGCTGATCTTCGAGCAGTACTTC,CSVRDRGLIFEQYF,few,TRBV29-1,TRBJ2-7,TRBD1
TGTGCCTTTTGCCCGGACAGCACGTTGAGGAGCTACACCTTC,CAFCPDSTLRSYTF,NA,TRBV30,TRBJ1-2,NA
TGTGCCAGCAGTGAACCCCCAGGGTCAACATACACCGGGGAGCTGTTTTTT,CASSEPPGSTYTGELFF,NA,TRBV2,TRBJ2-2,NA
TGTGCCAGCAGTTACTCGACGGGACATAGCACAGATACGCAGTATTTT,CASSYSTGHSTDTQYF,few,TRBV6-5,TRBJ2-3,NA
TGCAGCGTTGTATCTCGACAGGGAAGGGGTGAAGCTTTCTTT,CSVVSRQGRGEAFF,NA,TRBV29-1,TRBJ1-1,TRBD1
TGCGCCAGCAGCCAACCGACTAGCGGGAGGGCCAAAAACATTCAGTACTTC,CASSQPTSGRAKNIQYF,NA,TRBV4-1,TRBJ2-4,TRBD2
TGCGCCAGCAGGAGCGGGGGCACAGATACGCAGTATTTT,CASRSGGTDTQYF,NA,TRBV4-1,TRBJ2-3,TRBD2
TGCAGCGGTCAGAACACTGAAGCTTTCTTT,CSGQNTEAFF,NA,TRBV29-1,TRBJ1-1,NA
TGTGCCAGCAGTGCCGGGGCGGGAAGCTCCTACGAGCAGTACTTC,CASSAGAGSSYEQYF,few,TRBV6-4,TRBJ2-7,NA
TGTGCCTGTTCCCTAGCAGCCCTCTACAATGAGCAGTTCTTC,CACSLAALYNEQFF,few,TRBV30,TRBJ2-1,NA
TGTGCCTGGAGTGTACGGCTAGCGGGAACTGAGCAGTTCTTC,CAWSVRLAGTEQFF,few,TRBV30,TRBJ2-1,TRBD2
TGTGCTAGTGGTTTGGGGACTAGCTCTACAGATACGCAGTATTTT,CASGLGTSSTDTQYF,NA,TRBV12-5,TRBJ2-3,TRBD2
TGTGCCAGCAGCTTCGACAGGGCCGAGACCCAGTACTTC,CASSFDRAETQYF,few,TRBV5-4,TRBJ2-5,TRBD1
TGCGCCAGCAGCTACGGGACAGCGAGTTATCACAATGAGCAGTTCTTC,CASSYGTASYHNEQFF,NA,TRBV5-1,TRBJ2-1,TRBD1
TGTGCCAGCAGCATGCTGACAGGCACCCAGCGAAAACTGTTTTTT,CASSMLTGTQRKLFF,few,TRBV11-2,TRBJ1-4,NA
TGTGCCAGCAGCTTGAGGGAAGGGACCCAGTACTTC,CASSLREGTQYF,NA,TRBV7-9,TRBJ2-5,NA
TGTGCCAGCTCACCCGGGACAGGGGGCAGTGGCTACACCTTC,CASSPGTGGSGYTF,NA,TRBV18,TRBJ1-2,TRBD1
TGTGCCAGCAGTTCCCAGGGCAACACTGAAGCTTTCTTT,CASSSQGNTEAFF,NA,TRBV6-6,TRBJ1-1,NA
TGCGCCAGCAGCCAAACCAGGACTAGCGGGAGGAACGAGCAGTTCTTC,CASSQTRTSGRNEQFF,NA,TRBV4-3,TRBJ2-1,TRBD2
TGCAGCGTTGAAAGGAGCCCCTATGGCTACACCTTC,CSVERSPYGYTF,NA,TRBV29-1,TRBJ1-2,NA
TGTGCCAGCAGTTTAGCGGGGGCCAAATACAATGAGCAGTTCTTC,CASSLAGAKYNEQFF,few,TRBV28,TRBJ2-1,NA
TGTGCCAGCAGTGATAGGACAGGGGGGAACACTGAAGCTTTCTTT,CASSDRTGGNTEAFF,NA,TRBV2,TRBJ1-1,TRBD1
TGTGCCTGGAGAGGACAGTTGAATCAGCCCCAGCATTTT,CAWRGQLNQPQHF,few,TRBV30,TRBJ1-5,NA
TGTGCCAGCAGTTTATCGGGGGGACGGTTTGAAGCTTTCTTT,CASSLSGGRFEAFF,NA,TRBV27,TRBJ1-1,NA
TGTGCCAGCAGTTCCAGACTAGCGCCTACCTACGAGCAGTACTTC,CASSSRLAPTYEQYF,few,TRBV27,TRBJ2-7,TRBD2
TGTGCCAGCAGCCTATCTAGACAGGGAAGCTATGGCTACACCTTC,CASSLSRQGSYGYTF,NA,TRBV5-6,TRBJ1-2,TRBD1
TGTGCCAGCTCACCCAACAGAGAGAACACTGAAGCTTTCTTT,CASSPNRENTEAFF,NA,TRBV18,TRBJ1-1,NA
TGTGCCAGCAGCCAAAATCGGGGCTACAATGAGCAGTTCTTC,CASSQNRGYNEQFF,few,TRBV2,TRBJ2-1,NA
TGTGCCAGCAGCTCAAACTTGGGCTCCACAGATACGCAGTATTTT,CASSSNLGSTDTQYF,NA,TRBV7-6,TRBJ2-3,NA
TGTGCCAGCAGCAAAGATTACAGCTTTAACACCGGGGAGCTGTTTTTT,CASSKDYSFNTGELFF,few,TRBV21-1,TRBJ2-2,NA
TGTGCCAGCAGCGTAGGGGTAGCGGCTTTTCAAGAGACCCAGTACTTC,CASSVGVAAFQETQYF,NA,TRBV9,TRBJ2-5,NA
TGTGCCAGCAGTGGAGGAAGGTGGGTGGATACGCAGTATTTT,CASSGGRWVDTQYF,NA,TRBV9,TRBJ2-3,NA
TGTGCCAGTAATAGGGATGGGACAGCATCTGGGGCCAACGTCCTGACTTTC,CASNRDGTASGANVLTF,few,TRBV19,TRBJ2-6,TRBD1
TGCGCCAGCAGTAGCCACGGGAGGATAAGCAATGAGCAGTTCTTC,CASSSHGRISNEQFF,NA,TRBV4-3,TRBJ2-1,TRBD2